These 8 T cell receptor beta chains originate from one sample sequenced in a study of cytomegalovirus exposure and HLA in healthy donors. Vbeta (60) and Jbeta (13) primers were used in the PCR. TCRdb keeps only in-frame clones here, not all; method: immunoSEQ multiplex PCR. The sample consists of tens of thousands of clones, around 80% of them appearing once. Sequenced input: PBMCs. The receptors originated from a man aged 35 to 55 in good health and CMV-seronegative.

V is TRBV18 and J is TRBJ1-3; 7 bases agree with TRBD1. The CDR3 runs to 13 residues. Trimming took 4 bases from V and 4 from J; bases not matched to a gene: 1. The germline gives CDR1 KGHSH, CDR2 LQKENI. The CDR3 protein is CASSLGQGNTIYF. DNA for the CDR3: TGTGCCAGCTCACTGGGACAGGGAAACACCATATATTTT.

The gene calls are TRBV13 and TRBJ2-4; weak D call: TRBD1 (6 bases). This CDR3 contains 16 residues. V was pared by 4 bases and J by 0 bases, with 13 bases between. From germline, CDR1 is PRHDT and CDR2 FYEKMQ (reference sequence). CDR3 residues: CASSSTGLIAKNIQYF. The CDR3 DNA reads as TGTGCCAGCAGCTCGACAGGCCTTATAGCCAAAAACATTCAGTACTTC.

This clone was counted between two and nine times. J is TRBJ1-4 and V is TRBV7-9, with D unclear. The CDR3 loop spans 15 amino acids. CDR1 is SEHNR and CDR2 is FQNEAQ in the germline V gene (reference sequence). V lost 8 bases and J lost 0, with 13 bases in between. Here the CDR3 DNA reads TGTGCCAGCGGGCCCAAGAGCTCAACTAATGAAAAACTGTTTTTT. Amino acids: CASGPKSSTNEKLFF.

The chain is built from TRBV28 and TRBJ2-3; 7 positions match TRBD2. The CDR3 sequence is 16 residues long. CDR1 and CDR2 (germline): MDHEN, SYDVKM. Unmatched junction bases numbered 9, after V lost 2 bases and J lost 4 bases. CDR3 sequence reads: CASSLGQAGPSDTQYF. The CDR3 DNA reads as TGTGCCAGCAGTTTAGGTCAAGCGGGACCATCAGATACGCAGTATTTT.

The chain carries TRBV4-2 and TRBJ1-2; D gene ambiguous. The V gene's germline CDR1 is LGHNA and CDR2 YNFKEQ. Deletions cut 0 bases from V and 4 bases from J, with 12 bases between. CDR3 length: 15 residues. The CDR3 reads CASSQDNSESYGYTF. The CDR3 DNA is TGTGCCAGCAGCCAAGATAACAGTGAATCCTATGGCTACACCTTC.

This rearrangement joins TRBV28 to TRBJ1-5, with 8 bases identical to TRBD1. Germline V CDR1 and CDR2: MDHEN, SYDVKM. V dropped 10 bases and J dropped 3; count of bases not matched to a gene: 5. CDR3 length equals 13 residues. The CDR3 DNA is TGTGCCACCATGACAGGGGACAATCAGCCCCAGCATTTT. Translated, it gives CATMTGDNQPQHF.

V and J are TRBV5-1 and TRBJ2-6; TRBD1 aligns across 7 bases. Germline CDR1 reads SGHRS; CDR2 reads YFSETQ. Trimming took 3 bases from V and 0 from J; bases not matched to a gene: 15. The CDR3 totals 20 residues. CDR3 sequence (DNA): TGCGCCAGCAGCTGGGCCAGACAGGGAAGCCAAAGCTCTGGGGCCAACGTCCTGACTTTC. Encoded protein: CASSWARQGSQSSGANVLTF.

V gene TRBV28 combines with J gene TRBJ1-3; 9 nucleotides align to TRBD1. CDR3 size: 18 residues. Germline V lookup: CDR1 MDHEN, CDR2 SYDVKM. The V segment lost 6 bases and the J segment 4 bases; nucleotides outside the gene matches: 16. The CDR3 sequence: CASRTGTGRVDSGNTIYF. CDR3 sequence (DNA): TGTGCCAGCAGAACCGGGACAGGGAGAGTAGATTCCGGAAACACCATATATTTT.